This TCR beta chain was sequenced in a study of CD8+CD57+ T cells in acquired aplastic anemia. CDR3 size: 13 residues. V dropped 7 bases and J dropped 6; count of bases not matched to a gene: 8. Looked up from germline, CDR1 is SGHRS and CDR2 is YFSETQ. The use of genomic DNA as template underpinned the TCR beta VDJ and CDR3 profiling. MiXCR, run by TCRdb on the reads, gives a single entry per CDR3 protein. The sample has fewer than 250,000 distinct CDR3 sequences, less than 70% seen once. Source material: sorted CD4+, CD8+, or CD8+CD57+ T cells (not recorded which) from PBMCs. The sequence was collected from a human donor in good health, serving as a control. This sequence joins TRBV5-1 and TRBJ2-7; 9 nucleotides line up with TRBD2. CDR3 residues: CASSAGGVGEQYF. In DNA form, the CDR3 reads TGCGCCAGCTCGGCGGGAGGGGTTGGCGAGCAGTACTTC.